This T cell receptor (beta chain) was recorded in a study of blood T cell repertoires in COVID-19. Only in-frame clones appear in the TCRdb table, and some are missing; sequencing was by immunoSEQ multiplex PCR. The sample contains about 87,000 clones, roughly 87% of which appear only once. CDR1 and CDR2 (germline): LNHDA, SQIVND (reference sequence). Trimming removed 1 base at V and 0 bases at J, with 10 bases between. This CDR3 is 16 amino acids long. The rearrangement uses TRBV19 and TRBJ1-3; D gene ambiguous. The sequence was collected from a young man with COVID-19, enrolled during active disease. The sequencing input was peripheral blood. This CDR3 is CASSIGPRLSGNTIYF. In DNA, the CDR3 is TGTGCCAGTAGTATAGGGCCCAGGCTCTCTGGAAACACCATATATTTT.